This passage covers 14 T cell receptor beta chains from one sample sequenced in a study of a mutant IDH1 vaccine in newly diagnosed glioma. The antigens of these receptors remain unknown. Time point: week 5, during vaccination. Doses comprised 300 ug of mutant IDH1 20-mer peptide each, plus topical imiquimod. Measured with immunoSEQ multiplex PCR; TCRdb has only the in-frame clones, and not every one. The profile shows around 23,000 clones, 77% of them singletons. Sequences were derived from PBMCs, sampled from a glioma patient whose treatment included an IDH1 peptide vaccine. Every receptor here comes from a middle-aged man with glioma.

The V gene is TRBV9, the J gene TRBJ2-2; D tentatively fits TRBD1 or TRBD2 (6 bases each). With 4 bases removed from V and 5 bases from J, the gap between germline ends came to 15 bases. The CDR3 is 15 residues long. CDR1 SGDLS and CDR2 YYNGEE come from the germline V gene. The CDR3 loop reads CASSSYRAGTGELFF. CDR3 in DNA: TGTGCCAGCAGCTCTTACAGGGCGGGGACCGGGGAGCTGTTTTTT.

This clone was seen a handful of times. CDR3: CASTPDTLNTEAFF. In DNA, the CDR3 is TGCGCCAGCACCCCGGACACGCTGAACACTGAAGCTTTCTTT. The chain links TRBV5-1 to TRBJ1-1; TRBD1 is a possible D gene (5 bases). The germline gives CDR1 SGHRS, CDR2 YFSETQ. The germline V and J ends were trimmed by 6 bases and 0 bases, with 12 bases remaining between them. CDR3 size: 14 residues.

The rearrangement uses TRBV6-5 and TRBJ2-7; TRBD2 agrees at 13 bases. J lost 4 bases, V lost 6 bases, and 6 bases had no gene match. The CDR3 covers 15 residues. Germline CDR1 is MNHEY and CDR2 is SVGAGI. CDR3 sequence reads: CASRLLAGGGYEQYF. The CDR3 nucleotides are TGTGCCAGCAGGTTACTAGCGGGAGGGGGATACGAGCAGTACTTC.

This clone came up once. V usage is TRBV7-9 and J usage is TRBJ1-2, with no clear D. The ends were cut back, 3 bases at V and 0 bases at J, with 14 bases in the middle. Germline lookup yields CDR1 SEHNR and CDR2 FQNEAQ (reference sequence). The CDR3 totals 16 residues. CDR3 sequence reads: CASSFTDTESNYGYTF. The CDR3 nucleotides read TGTGCCAGCAGCTTTACAGATACCGAATCTAACTATGGCTACACCTTC.

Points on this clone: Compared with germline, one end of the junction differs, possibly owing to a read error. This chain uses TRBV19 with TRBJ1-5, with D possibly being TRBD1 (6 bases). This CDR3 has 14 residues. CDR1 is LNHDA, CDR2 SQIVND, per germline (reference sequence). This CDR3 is CASSISGGKQPQHF. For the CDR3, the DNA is TGTGCCAGTAGTATATCTGGGGGCAAGCAGCCCCAGCATTTT.

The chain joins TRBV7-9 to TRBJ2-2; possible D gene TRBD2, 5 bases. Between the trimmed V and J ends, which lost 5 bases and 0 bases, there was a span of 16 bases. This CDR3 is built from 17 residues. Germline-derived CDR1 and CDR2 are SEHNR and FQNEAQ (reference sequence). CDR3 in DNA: TGTGCCAGCAGCGCTCCCCCGACTACTCCGAACACCGGGGAGCTGTTTTTT. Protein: CASSAPPTTPNTGELFF.

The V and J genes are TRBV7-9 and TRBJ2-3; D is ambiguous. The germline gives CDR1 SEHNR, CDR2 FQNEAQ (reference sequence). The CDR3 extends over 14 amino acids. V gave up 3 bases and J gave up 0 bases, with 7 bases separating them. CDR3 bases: TGTGCCAGCAGCTTGGAATCTAGCACAGATACGCAGTATTTT. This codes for CASSLESSTDTQYF.

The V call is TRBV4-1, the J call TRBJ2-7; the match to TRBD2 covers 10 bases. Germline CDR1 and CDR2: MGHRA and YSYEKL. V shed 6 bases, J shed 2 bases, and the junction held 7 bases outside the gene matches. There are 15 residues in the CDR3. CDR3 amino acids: CASSRLAGETYEQYV. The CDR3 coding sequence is TGCGCCAGCAGTCGACTAGCGGGTGAGACCTACGAGCAGTACGTC.

The CDR3, as DNA: TGCGCCAGCAGTGAGTTCCGGCGGGAGGGTCAGTTCTTC. Its protein is CASSEFRREGQFF. This chain links TRBV10-2 with TRBJ2-1; TRBD2 agrees at 9 bases. This CDR3 has 13 amino acids. V lost 1 base, J lost 13 bases, and 5 bases stayed unmatched. Germline V gene data show CDR1 as WSHSY and CDR2 as SAAADI.

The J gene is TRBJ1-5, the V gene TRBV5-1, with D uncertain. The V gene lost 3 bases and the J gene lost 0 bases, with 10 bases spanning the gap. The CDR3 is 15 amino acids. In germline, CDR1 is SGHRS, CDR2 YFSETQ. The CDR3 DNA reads TGCGCCAGCAGCTCTGGAGGAGATAGCAATCAGCCCCAGCATTTT. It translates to CASSSGGDSNQPQHF. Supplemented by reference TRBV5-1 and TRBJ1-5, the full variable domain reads KAGVTQTPRYLIKTRGQQVTLSCSPISGHRSVSWYQQTPGQGLQFLFEYFSETQRNKGNFPGRFSGRQFSNSRSEMNVSTLELGDSALYLCASSSGGDSNQPQHFGDGTRLSIL.

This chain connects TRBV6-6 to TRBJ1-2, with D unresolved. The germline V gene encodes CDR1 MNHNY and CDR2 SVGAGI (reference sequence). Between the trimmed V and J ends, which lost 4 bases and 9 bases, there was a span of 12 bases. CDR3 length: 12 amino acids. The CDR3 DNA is TGTGCCAGCAGTTCGGGTCAGTGGAGCTACACCTTC. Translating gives CASSSGQWSYTF.

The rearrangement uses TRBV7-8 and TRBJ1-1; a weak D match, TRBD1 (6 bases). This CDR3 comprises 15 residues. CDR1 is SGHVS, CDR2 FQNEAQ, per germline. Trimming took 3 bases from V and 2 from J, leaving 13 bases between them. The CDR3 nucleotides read TGTGCCAGCAGCTTCTATGACAGGATTAACACTGAAGCTTTCTTT. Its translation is CASSFYDRINTEAFF.

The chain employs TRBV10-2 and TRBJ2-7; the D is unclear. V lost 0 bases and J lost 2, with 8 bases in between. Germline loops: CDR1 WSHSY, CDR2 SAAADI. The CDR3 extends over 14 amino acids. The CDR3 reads CASSESSGTYEQYV. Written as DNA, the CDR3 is TGCGCCAGCAGTGAGTCGAGTGGAACCTACGAGCAGTACGTC.

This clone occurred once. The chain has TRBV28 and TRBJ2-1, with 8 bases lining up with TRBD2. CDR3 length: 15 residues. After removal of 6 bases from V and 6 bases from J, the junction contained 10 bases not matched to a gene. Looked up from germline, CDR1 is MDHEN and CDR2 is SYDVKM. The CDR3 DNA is TGTGCCAGCAGACAGGCCGGGACTAGTATCAATGAGCAGTTCTTC. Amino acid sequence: CASRQAGTSINEQFF.